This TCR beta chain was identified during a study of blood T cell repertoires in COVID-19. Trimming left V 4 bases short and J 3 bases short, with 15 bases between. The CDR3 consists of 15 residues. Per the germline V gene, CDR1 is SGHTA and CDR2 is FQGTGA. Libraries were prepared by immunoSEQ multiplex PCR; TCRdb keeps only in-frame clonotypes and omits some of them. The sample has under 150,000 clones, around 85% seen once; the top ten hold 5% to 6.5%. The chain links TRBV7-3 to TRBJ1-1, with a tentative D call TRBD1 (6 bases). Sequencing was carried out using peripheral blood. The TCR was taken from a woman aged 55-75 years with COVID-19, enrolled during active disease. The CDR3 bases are TGTGCCAGCAGCTCCAGGGGCCGGGCCGACACTGAAGCTTTCTTT. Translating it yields CASSSRGRADTEAFF.